The clone carrying this T cell receptor (beta chain) showed up many times. These data belong to a study of blood T cells in healthy people across ages. A sample-barcoded 5' primer and a J-beta primer mix were used in a second PCR of about 7 to 12 cycles. TCRdb reanalysed the 5' RACE reads using MiXCR and keeps one entry per CDR3 protein. The sample carries 600,000 to 1,000,000 distinct CDR3 sequences, just under 25% recorded once. These data also featured in a second study, about T cells of mothers and their children. From that second work: Using about 1.5 ug per 15 ul, all extracted RNA underwent cDNA synthesis. From each mother came over 9.5 million TCR beta CDR3 reads, and from each child came about 3 million.

Sample: blood. The TCR comes from a boy younger than 18 in good health.

The CDR3 DNA reads TGTGCCAGCTCCACCGGGGCCTACGAGCAGTACTTC. Its protein product is CASSTGAYEQYF. This chain links TRBV28 with TRBJ2-7; tentative D call: TRBD2 (5 bases). Germline-derived CDR1 and CDR2 are MDHEN and SYDVKM. V was cut by 8 bases and J by 2 bases, with 10 bases left in between. CDR3 length equals 12 residues.